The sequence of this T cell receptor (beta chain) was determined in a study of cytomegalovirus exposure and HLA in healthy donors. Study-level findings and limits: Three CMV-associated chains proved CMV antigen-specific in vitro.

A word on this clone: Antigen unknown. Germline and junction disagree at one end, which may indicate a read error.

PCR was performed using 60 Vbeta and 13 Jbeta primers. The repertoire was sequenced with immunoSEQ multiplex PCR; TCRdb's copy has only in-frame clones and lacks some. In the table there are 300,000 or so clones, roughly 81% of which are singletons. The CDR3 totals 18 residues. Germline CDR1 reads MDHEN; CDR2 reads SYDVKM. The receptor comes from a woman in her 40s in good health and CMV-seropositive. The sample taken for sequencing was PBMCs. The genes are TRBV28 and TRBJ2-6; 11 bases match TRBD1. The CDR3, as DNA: TGTGCCAGCAGTTCTTGGGACAGGGGGGACTCTGGGGCCAACGGCCTGACTTTC. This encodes CASSSWDRGDSGANGLTF.